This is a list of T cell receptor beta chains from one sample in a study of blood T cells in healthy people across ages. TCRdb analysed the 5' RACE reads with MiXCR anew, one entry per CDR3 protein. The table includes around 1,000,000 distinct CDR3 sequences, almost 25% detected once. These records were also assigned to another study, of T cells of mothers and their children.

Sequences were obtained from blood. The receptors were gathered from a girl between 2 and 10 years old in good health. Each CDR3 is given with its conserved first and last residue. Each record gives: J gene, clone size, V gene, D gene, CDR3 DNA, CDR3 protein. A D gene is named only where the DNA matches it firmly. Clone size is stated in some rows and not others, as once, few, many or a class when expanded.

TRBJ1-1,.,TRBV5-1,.,TGCGCCAGCCTAAGCAACAGGGCTGAAGCTTTCTTT,CASLSNRAEAFF
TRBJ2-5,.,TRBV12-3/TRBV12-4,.,TGTGCCAGCAGTGCCTTGGGGCAAGAGACCCAGTACTTC,CASSALGQETQYF
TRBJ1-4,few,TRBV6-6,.,TGTGCCAGCACCCTACGAGAAAAACTGTTTTTT,CASTLREKLFF
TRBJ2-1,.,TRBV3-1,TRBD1,TGTGCCACCGGGACAGGGGATAGCTACAATGAGCAGTTCTTC,CATGTGDSYNEQFF
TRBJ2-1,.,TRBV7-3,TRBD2,TGTGCCAGCAGCCCGCACGCTAGCGGGATGTGGAATGAGCAGTTCTTC,CASSPHASGMWNEQFF
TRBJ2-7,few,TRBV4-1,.,TGCGCCAGCAGCCAGATATGGGGGGTATCCTACGAGCAGTACTTC,CASSQIWGVSYEQYF
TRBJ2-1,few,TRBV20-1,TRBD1,TGCAGTGCGCCAGGGGGCCAGGGGTTCTATGAGCAGTTCTTC,CSAPGGQGFYEQFF
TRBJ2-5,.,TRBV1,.,TGCACCAGCAGCCAAGAGGACGCCCAAGAGACCCAGTACTTC,CTSSQEDAQETQYF
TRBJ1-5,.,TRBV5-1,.,TGCGCCAGCAGCTTGAGTGGGGAAGGTCAGCCCCAGCATTTT,CASSLSGEGQPQHF
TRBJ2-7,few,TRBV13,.,TGTGCCAGCAGCTTGGTGGGACTCGGCAACGAGCAGTACTTC,CASSLVGLGNEQYF
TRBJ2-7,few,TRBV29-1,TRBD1,TGCAGCGTTGCAGGATGGACAGGGGATTACTACGAGCAGTACTTC,CSVAGWTGDYYEQYF
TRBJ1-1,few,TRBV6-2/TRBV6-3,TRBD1,TGTGCCAGCAGTTACGAGACAGGGATAGGATATACTGAAGCTTTCTTT,CASSYETGIGYTEAFF
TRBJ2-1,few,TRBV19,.,TGTGCCAGTAGCCAGACTAGGGGCTCCTACAATGAGCAGTTCTTC,CASSQTRGSYNEQFF
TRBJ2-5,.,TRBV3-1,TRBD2,TGTGCCAGCAGCCGCTCGGTAGCGGGGGGAGAGACCCAGTACTTC,CASSRSVAGGETQYF
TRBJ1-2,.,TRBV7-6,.,TGTGCCAGCAGCAACGAAGGGACGGATTATGGCTACACCTTC,CASSNEGTDYGYTF
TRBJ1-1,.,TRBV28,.,TGTGCCAGCAGTTTGCCCCCTGACAGATGGAGCACTGAAGCTTTCTTT,CASSLPPDRWSTEAFF
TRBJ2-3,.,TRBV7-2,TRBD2,TGTGCCAGCAGCTCCCAGATTAGCGGGGGGGGCAGGGATACGCAGTATTTT,CASSSQISGGGRDTQYF
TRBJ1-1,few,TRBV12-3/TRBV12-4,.,TGTGCCAGCAGCCCTCTCGGCCCGAACACTGAAGCTTTCTTT,CASSPLGPNTEAFF
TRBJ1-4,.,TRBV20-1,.,TGCAGTGCTAGGGTGCGAGGCGAAAAACTGTTTTTT,CSARVRGEKLFF
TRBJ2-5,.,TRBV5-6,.,TGTGCCAGCAGCTTGGTAGCGTCGTCTGGGGAGACCCAGTACTTC,CASSLVASSGETQYF
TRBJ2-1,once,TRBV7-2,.,TGTGCCAGCAGCACTCTAGCGAGCTCGTACAATGAGCAGTTCTTC,CASSTLASSYNEQFF
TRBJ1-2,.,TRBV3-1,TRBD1,TGTGCCAGCAGCCAGAACCAGGGGGGACAGGGAGGTAGCGGCTACACCTTC,CASSQNQGGQGGSGYTF
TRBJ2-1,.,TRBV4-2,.,TGTGCCAGCAGCCAAGATATAGGGAATGAGCAGTTCTTC,CASSQDIGNEQFF
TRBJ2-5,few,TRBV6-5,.,TGTGCCAGCAGTACCTCGAGCGGAGAAGAGACCCAGTACTTC,CASSTSSGEETQYF
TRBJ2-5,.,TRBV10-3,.,TGTGCCATCAGTGAGTGGGGGGAGGAGACCCAGTACTTC,CAISEWGEETQYF